Below are 25 T cell receptor beta chains sequenced from a single sample in a study of a mutant IDH1 vaccine in newly diagnosed glioma. Time point reported: baseline, week 1 (first vaccination visit). Documented treatment: pre-vaccination baseline after standard-of-care therapy. Produced via immunoSEQ multiplex PCR; TCRdb's table is partial and in-frame only. Counted here are 85,000 to 100,000 clones, about 80% occurring once; the ten biggest clones make up 7% to 9%. The sample here was PBMCs, taken from a glioma patient treated with radiotherapy, temozolomide or both. Receptor source: a man aged 35 to 55 with glioma.

The chain has TRBV15 and TRBJ2-1; 8 bases agree with TRBD2. Germline values: CDR1 LNHNV, CDR2 YYDKDF (reference sequence). CDR3 length equals 13 residues. With V trimmed by 0 bases and J by 12 bases, 4 bases remained unmatched. The CDR3 DNA reads as TGTGCCACCAGCAGAGATGCGAGCGGGGGGCAGTTCTTC. This sequence encodes CATSRDASGGQFF.

V is TRBV5-6 and J is TRBJ2-7; 9 bases align to TRBD2. There are 17 residues in the CDR3. V gave up 1 base and J gave up 6 bases; unmatched junction bases: 14. Germline values: CDR1 SGHDT, CDR2 YYEEEE. CDR3 protein: CASSLIGTLAGFGEQYF. The CDR3, as DNA: TGTGCCAGCAGCTTGATTGGGACCCTAGCGGGGTTTGGCGAGCAGTACTTC.

The rearrangement links TRBV5-5 to TRBJ2-7; D gene uncertain. The germline CDR1 and CDR2 sequences are SGHKS and YYEKEE (reference sequence). The V gene lost 4 bases and the J gene lost 6 bases, with 17 bases spanning the gap. The CDR3 runs 14 residues. DNA for the CDR3: TGTGCCAGCAGCGAACCGGGCCCGGCCGGCGAGCAGTACTTC. It codes for CASSEPGPAGEQYF.

This chain connects TRBV19 to TRBJ2-3; D unresolved. V dropped 5 bases and J dropped 2 bases, with 2 bases sitting between them. Germline values: CDR1 LNHDA, CDR2 SQIVND (reference sequence). The CDR3 totals 11 residues. CDR3 in amino acids: CASSFTDTQYF. The DNA for the CDR3 is TGTGCCAGTAGTTTCACAGATACGCAGTATTTT.

The chain couples TRBV2 to TRBJ1-2; 7 bases fit TRBD1. Losses at the gene ends were 8 bases for V and 0 bases for J; bases not matched to a gene: 3. The CDR3 is 13 residues long. CDR1 is SNHLY, CDR2 FYNNEI, per germline. The CDR3 DNA reads TGTGCCAGCGGGGACAGAGCTAACTATGGCTACACCTTC. Amino acid sequence: CASGDRANYGYTF.

V and J are TRBV6-1 and TRBJ2-1; TRBD1 matches at 7 bases. J gave up 6 bases and V 10 bases, and 12 bases lay outside the gene matches. Germline V gives CDR1 MNHNS, CDR2 SASEGT. This CDR3 is built from 14 residues. CDR3 sequence reads: CAIKQGRAVNEQFF. The CDR3 DNA is TGTGCCATCAAACAGGGGCGGGCAGTCAATGAGCAGTTCTTC.

The rearrangement joins TRBV4-2 to TRBJ1-3, with 9 bases fitting TRBD1. V lost 1 base, J lost 4 bases, and 5 bases stayed unmatched. This CDR3 region has 16 residues. Looked up from germline, CDR1 is LGHNA and CDR2 is YNFKEQ. CDR3 in DNA: TGTGCCAGCAGCCAAGTGCGGACAGGGGAGGGAAACACCATATATTTT. Residues: CASSQVRTGEGNTIYF.

V and J are TRBV2 and TRBJ2-7; unclear D gene. V was clipped by 3 bases and J by 2 bases, with 14 bases between them. Germline CDR1 is SNHLY and CDR2 is FYNNEI. This CDR3 is 15 amino acids long. Written as DNA, the CDR3 is TGTGCCAGCAGTGAGGGGATAGTACATGCCTACGAGCAGTACTTC. Its protein product is CASSEGIVHAYEQYF.

The gene calls are TRBV30 and TRBJ2-3; the D gene is possibly TRBD2 (6 bases). Germline loops: CDR1 GTSNPN, CDR2 SVGIG (reference sequence). V was clipped by 0 bases and J by 0 bases, with 7 bases between them. This CDR3 spans 14 amino acids. This CDR3 reads CAWSVRGSTDTQYF. The CDR3 region has the DNA TGTGCCTGGAGTGTACGGGGGAGCACAGATACGCAGTATTTT.

The chain has TRBV12-5 and TRBJ2-7, with D perhaps matching TRBD1 or TRBD2 (6 bases each). The CDR3 has 11 amino acids. The ends were cut back, 7 bases at V and 6 bases at J, with 10 bases in the middle. Germline V gene lookup returns CDR1 LGHNT and CDR2 FRNRAP. CDR3 sequence: CASARGGEQYF. CDR3 bases: TGTGCTAGTGCCAGGGGAGGCGAGCAGTACTTC. The complete variable domain, with remaining parts taken from reference TRBV12-5 and TRBJ2-7, reads DARVTQTPRHKVTEMGQEVTMRCQPILGHNTVFWYRQTMMQGLELLAYFRNRAPLDDSGMPKDRFSAEMPDATLATLKIQPSEPRDSAVYFCASARGGEQYFGPGTRLTVT.

The chain has TRBV27 and TRBJ2-1; 11 bases align to TRBD2. Germline-derived CDR1 and CDR2 are MNHEY and SMNVEV (reference sequence). V shed 0 bases, J shed 2 bases, and the junction held 6 bases outside the gene matches. The CDR3 length is 18 residues. CDR3 DNA: TGTGCCAGCAGTTTATCTTTCCTAGCGGGAGGTACCTACAATGAGCAGTTCTTC. Its protein product is CASSLSFLAGGTYNEQFF.

This sequence joins TRBV4-1 and TRBJ1-5; 12 positions match TRBD1. Germline V gives CDR1 MGHRA, CDR2 YSYEKL. CDR3 size: 19 residues. Trimming at V came to 4 bases and at J to 3 bases, leaving 13 bases not matched to a gene. The CDR3 loop reads CASSPITGTGGMNNQPQHF. CDR3 sequence (DNA): TGCGCCAGCAGCCCTATCACCGGGACAGGGGGCATGAACAATCAGCCCCAGCATTTT.

The V call is TRBV7-2, the J call TRBJ2-5; D is undetermined. The J call may be faulty, since TRBJ2-7 better matches the DNA end. The CDR3 totals 12 residues. CDR1 is SGHTA and CDR2 is FQGNSA in the germline V gene. The CDR3, as DNA: TGTGCCAGCAGCTTAAAAGGAAGCGAGCAGTACTTC. It is translated as CASSLKGSEQYF.

V gene TRBV9 combines with J gene TRBJ2-1, with 11 bases fitting TRBD2. V trimming: 0 bases; J trimming: 7 bases; junction bases outside the gene matches: 3. The CDR3 has 15 residues. Germline assignment: CDR1 SGDLS and CDR2 YYNGEE. In nucleotides, the CDR3 is TGTGCCAGCAGCGTAGTGGCTAGCGGGAGGAATGAGCAGTTCTTC. Its protein is CASSVVASGRNEQFF.

The rearrangement joins TRBV19 to TRBJ2-5, with 8 bases that match TRBD1. Losses at the gene ends were 6 bases for V and 1 base for J; bases not matched to a gene: 7. This CDR3 region has 15 residues. The germline V gene has CDR1 LNHDA and CDR2 SQIVND (reference sequence). The CDR3 nucleotides are TGTGCCAGTAGGCGGGACAGGTCCCTCCAAGAGACCCAGTACTTC. This translates into CASRRDRSLQETQYF.

This clone has only one observation. The J gene is TRBJ2-5, the V gene TRBV5-1, with a possible D match to TRBD1 (5 bases). V dropped 0 bases and J dropped 5 bases, with 14 bases sitting between them. The CDR3 covers 15 residues. The germline gives CDR1 SGHRS, CDR2 YFSETQ. Written as DNA, the CDR3 is TGCGCCAGCAGCTTGGGTGCAGGGTTGGGGGAGACCCAGTACTTC. Residues: CASSLGAGLGETQYF.

The chain is built from TRBV7-9 and TRBJ2-3; 7 bases line up with TRBD1. CDR3 length: 13 amino acids. Germline V gene sequence: CDR1 SEHNR, CDR2 FQNEAQ (reference sequence). V shed 6 bases and J 3 bases; nucleotides not matched to a gene: 3. The CDR3 region has the DNA TGTGCCAGCAGTACCAGGGGGACAGATACGCAGTATTTT. Protein product: CASSTRGTDTQYF.

As regards this clone: The identical CDR3 is also encoded by other nucleotide sequences in the sample. V gene TRBV7-2 combines with J gene TRBJ2-5; weak D call: TRBD1 (6 bases). The CDR3 contains 13 residues. The V and J ends lost 4 bases and 1 base respectively, with 7 bases between them. CDR1 is SGHTA and CDR2 is FQGNSA in the germline V gene. The CDR3 is CASSYRVQETQYF. In DNA form, the CDR3 reads TGTGCCAGCAGCTACAGGGTCCAAGAGACCCAGTACTTC.

For the CDR3, the DNA is TGTGCCAGCAGCTCGCTTGGTTCTAGCACAGATACGCAGTATTTT. This sequence encodes CASSSLGSSTDTQYF. This sequence joins TRBV7-9 and TRBJ2-3; no definite D call. Germline CDR1 reads SEHNR; CDR2 reads FQNEAQ (reference sequence). V was clipped by 4 bases and J by 0 bases, with 11 bases between them. The CDR3 is 15 residues long.

V usage is TRBV6-5 and J usage is TRBJ1-1; 9 nucleotides align to TRBD1. V was pared by 11 bases and J by 7 bases, with 14 bases of the junction left unmatched. This CDR3 spans 14 amino acids. The germline gives CDR1 MNHEY, CDR2 SVGAGI. CDR3 sequence reads: CASKRDRGRVEAFF. For the CDR3, the DNA is TGTGCCTCTAAACGCGACAGGGGGAGAGTTGAAGCTTTCTTT.

With regard to this clone: One junction end does not reproduce the germline sequence, and a read error may be involved. The chain is built from TRBV6-6 and TRBJ2-2, with 8 nucleotides matching TRBD2. Germline CDR1 is MNHNY and CDR2 is SVGAGI (reference sequence). The CDR3 sequence is 16 residues long. CDR3 nucleotides: TGTGCCAGCAGTAACTCCGGGACTAGAGGTACCGGGGAGCTGTTTTTT. Its translation is CASSNSGTRGTGELFF.

The chain links TRBV4-1 to TRBJ1-1; unclear D gene. Per the germline V gene, CDR1 is MGHRA and CDR2 is YSYEKL. V was shortened by 0 bases and J by 1 base, with 9 bases between the two germline ends. This CDR3 contains 15 residues. In nucleotides, the CDR3 is TGCGCCAGCAGCCAAGATAGGGTACCGAACACTGAAGCTTTCTTT. It specifies CASSQDRVPNTEAFF.

The V gene is TRBV27, the J gene TRBJ1-5; D may be TRBD1 (5 bases). The germline V gene has CDR1 MNHEY and CDR2 SMNVEV (reference sequence). The V and J ends lost 5 bases and 0 bases respectively, with 8 bases between them. CDR3 length equals 14 residues. The DNA for the CDR3 is TGTGCCAGCAGTCCTCAGGGTAGCAATCAGCCCCAGCATTTT. Its protein product is CASSPQGSNQPQHF.

This clone was observed once. V and J are TRBV9 and TRBJ2-5; D gene unclear. The CDR3 spans 14 residues. With 0 bases removed from V and 0 bases from J, the gap between germline ends came to 6 bases. Germline V gene data show CDR1 as SGDLS and CDR2 as YYNGEE. For the CDR3, the DNA is TGTGCCAGCAGCGTAGCGGCGTACCAAGAGACCCAGTACTTC. As protein: CASSVAAYQETQYF.

In its sample, this clone was seen a few times. J is TRBJ1-5 and V is TRBV6-1; D not certain. Looked up from germline, CDR1 is MNHNS and CDR2 is SASEGT. The V gene lost 1 base and the J gene lost 4 bases, with 5 bases spanning the gap. The CDR3 extends over 13 amino acids. The chain's CDR3 is CASSEGRNQPQHF. The CDR3 nucleotides are TGTGCCAGCAGTGAAGGGAGGAATCAGCCCCAGCATTTT.